The subject of this entry is one T cell receptor beta chain. The V end was cut by 7 bases, the J end by 0 bases, with 12 bases between. This CDR3 has 15 amino acids. Germline values: CDR1 LNHDA, CDR2 SQIVND (reference sequence). This sample is drawn from a study of blood T cell repertoires in COVID-19. Study-wide context: The study drew acute and convalescent COVID-19 samples from the United States, Italy and Spain.

Per the study methods: Estimates of nucleated cell counts were drawn from the amplification of reference gene primers. Sequenced by immunoSEQ multiplex PCR; TCRdb stores in-frame clones only, minus some. V and J calls and clone size are as listed in that table; D and trimming were resolved from the DNA. The sample holds about 190,000 clones, 80% to 90% seen once. The sample comprised peripheral blood. The chain has TRBV19 and TRBJ1-4, with D perhaps matching TRBD1 (5 bases). This TCR was recovered from a woman in her 70s with active or convalescent COVID-19. The CDR3, as DNA: TGTGCCAGTAAGCTACCGGGGGCAACTAATGAAAAACTGTTTTTT. Protein product: CASKLPGATNEKLFF.